Presented here are 29 T cell receptor beta chains from one specimen sequenced in a study of early T cells in non-severe SARS-CoV-2 infection. TCRdb reanalysed the 5' RACE reads using MiXCR and keeps one entry per CDR3 protein. The table records 65,000 to 95,000 distinct CDR3 sequences, 16% of them present only once. Sequenced input: whole blood. Source of these receptors: an adult who was a healthcare worker with PCR-confirmed SARS-CoV-2 infection or an uninfected control (not recorded which).

This clonotype was picked up a small number of times. The chain joins TRBV2 to TRBJ1-5; D is undetermined. Trimming took 6 bases from V and 6 from J, leaving 12 bases between them. Germline V lookup: CDR1 SNHLY, CDR2 FYNNEI. There are 13 residues in the CDR3. CDR3 nucleotide sequence: TGTGCCAGCAGCGAGGGAGGTACTCAGCCCCAGCATTTT. This gives the protein CASSEGGTQPQHF.

This clonotype came up a few times. This chain joins TRBV28 and TRBJ2-5; D is unresolved. This CDR3 is 15 amino acids long. V lost 7 bases and J 2 bases, leaving 17 bases between the germline ends. CDR1 and CDR2 (germline): MDHEN, SYDVKM. The CDR3 protein is CASTSLGSKQETQYF. In DNA form, the CDR3 reads TGTGCCAGCACCTCCCTCGGCAGTAAGCAAGAGACCCAGTACTTC.

The chain carries TRBV28 and TRBJ2-7; 10 bases fit TRBD2. There are 14 residues in the CDR3. CDR1 and CDR2 (germline): MDHEN, SYDVKM. Unmatched junction bases numbered 9, after V lost 10 bases and J lost 3 bases. The CDR3 reads CAIRKRGGRYEQYF. In DNA, the CDR3 is TGTGCCATCCGAAAGCGGGGGGGCCGCTACGAGCAGTACTTC.

This clonotype was observed a few times. The gene calls are TRBV29-1 and TRBJ2-1; D might be TRBD1 or TRBD2, each matching 5 bases. CDR1 is SQVTM, CDR2 ANQGSEA, per germline. V was cut by 3 bases and J by 7 bases, with 7 bases left in between. This CDR3 spans 11 amino acids. CDR3 amino acids: CSVEGVNEQFF. In DNA form, the CDR3 reads TGCAGCGTTGAGGGGGTTAATGAGCAGTTCTTC.

The rearrangement uses TRBV12-3 or TRBV12-4 and TRBJ2-1; 12 nucleotides agree with TRBD2. J lost 4 bases, V lost 6 bases, and 7 bases had no gene match. The CDR3 spans 16 residues. Here the CDR3 reads CASRSITSGGYNEQFF. CDR3 nucleotide sequence: TGTGCCAGCAGATCTATCACTAGCGGGGGGTACAATGAGCAGTTCTTC.

This clonotype was detected a few times. V is TRBV12-3 or TRBV12-4 and J is TRBJ1-1, with D possibly matching TRBD1 (5 bases). The CDR3 runs to 14 residues. V lost 6 bases, J lost 2 bases, and 13 bases lay in between. CDR3 sequence (DNA): TGTGCCAGCAGCAATCACAGGAAAAACACTGAAGCTTTCTTT. Translating it yields CASSNHRKNTEAFF.

The table lists this clonotype with a few counts. This chain uses TRBV11-2 with TRBJ2-3; TRBD1 is a possible D gene (6 bases). The germline gives CDR1 SGHAT, CDR2 FQNNGV. The CDR3 length is 15 residues. The V end was cut by 2 bases, the J end by 1 base, with 10 bases between. The CDR3 loop is CASSLREGGTDTQYF. The CDR3 region has the DNA TGTGCCAGCAGCTTACGAGAGGGGGGCACAGATACGCAGTATTTT.

This clonotype showed up just a few times. Mismatch with germline at one junction end may stem from a read error. The chain employs TRBV7-7 and TRBJ2-7; D is perhaps TRBD1 (5 bases). Germline V lookup: CDR1 SSHAT, CDR2 FNYEAQ (reference sequence). CDR3 length equals 15 residues. CDR3 coding DNA: TGTGCTAGCAGCTTAGGCACAGGAATAAACTACGAGCAGTACTTC. Protein product: CASSLGTGINYEQYF.

The chain carries TRBV12-3 or TRBV12-4 and TRBJ1-5; no definite D call. This CDR3 contains 13 residues. Trimming removed 0 bases from V and 7 bases from J, with 7 bases in between. The CDR3 region is CASSLAGKQPQHF. In DNA, the CDR3 is TGTGCCAGCAGTTTAGCAGGGAAACAGCCCCAGCATTTT.

There are a few counts of this clonotype. This chain uses TRBV5-1 with TRBJ2-5, with D possibly being TRBD2 (6 bases). Germline loops: CDR1 SGHRS, CDR2 YFSETQ. The ends were cut back, 4 bases at V and 0 bases at J, with 10 bases in the middle. CDR3 size: 14 residues. In DNA form, the CDR3 reads TGCGCCAGCAGCACGGGACTGTACCAAGAGACCCAGTACTTC. As protein: CASSTGLYQETQYF.

This clonotype was detected only a few times. V and J are TRBV7-6 and TRBJ1-1; the D is unclear. V lost 5 bases to trimming and J lost 6 bases, with 16 bases between them. The CDR3 is 14 amino acids. The germline V gene encodes CDR1 SGHVS and CDR2 FNYEAQ. Written as DNA, the CDR3 is TGTGCCAGCAGCCGATCCGCGAATGGTCCTGAAGCTTTCTTT. It codes for CASSRSANGPEAFF. Drawing the rest from reference TRBV7-6 and TRBJ1-1, the complete variable domain is GAGVSQSPRYKVTKRGQDVALRCDPISGHVSLYWYRQALGQGPEFLTYFNYEAQQDKSGLPNDRFSAERPEGSISTLTIQRTEQRDSAMYRCASSRSANGPEAFFGQGTRLTVV.

The J gene is TRBJ2-1, the V gene TRBV20-1; 7 bases align to TRBD1. The CDR3 extends over 16 amino acids. Germline V gene sequence: CDR1 DFQATT, CDR2 SNEGSKA (reference sequence). Unmatched junction bases numbered 12, after V lost 5 bases and J lost 2 bases. In nucleotides, the CDR3 is TGCAGTGCTTCCTCCCCCAGACAGGGTACCTACAATGAGCAGTTCTTC. It is translated as CSASSPRQGTYNEQFF.

The chain recombines TRBV28 with TRBJ1-5; D uncertain. V was clipped by 2 bases and J by 7 bases, with 18 bases between them. The length of the CDR3 is 16 residues. Germline V gene sequence: CDR1 MDHEN, CDR2 SYDVKM. The CDR3 DNA is TGTGCCAGCAGTTTACCCACCGCCCCGGGGAAACAGCCCCAGCATTTT. It yields the protein CASSLPTAPGKQPQHF. Full variable domain (missing parts from reference TRBV28 and TRBJ1-5): DVKVTQSSRYLVKRTGEKVFLECVQDMDHENMFWYRQDPGLGLRLIYFSYDVKMKEKGDIPEGYSVSREKKERFSLILESASTNQTSMYLCASSLPTAPGKQPQHFGDGTRLSIL.

This chain connects TRBV30 to TRBJ1-4; D not resolved. This CDR3 region has 13 residues. Trimming pared 0 bases from V and 12 bases from J, leaving 14 bases between. Germline assignment: CDR1 GTSNPN and CDR2 SVGIG (reference sequence). The CDR3 spells CAWSVRGIGELFF. In nucleotides, the CDR3 is TGTGCCTGGAGTGTACGGGGAATTGGGGAACTGTTTTTT.

The chain carries TRBV7-2 and TRBJ2-7, with 10 bases aligning to TRBD2. This CDR3 spans 16 amino acids. Germline CDR1 SGHTA, CDR2 FQGNSA. Trimming took 0 bases from V and 2 from J; bases not matched to a gene: 4. CDR3: CASSLASGGATYEQYF. The CDR3 nucleotides are TGTGCCAGCAGCTTAGCGAGCGGGGGGGCCACCTACGAGCAGTACTTC.

This sequence joins TRBV3-1 and TRBJ1-1; 9 bases line up with TRBD1. Trimming at V came to 6 bases and at J to 5 bases, leaving 10 bases not matched to a gene. CDR3 length: 15 amino acids. Germline assignment: CDR1 LGHDT and CDR2 YNNKEL (reference sequence). DNA for the CDR3: TGTGCCAGCAGTCCAACTTGGACAGGGGAGACTGAAGCTTTCTTT. This sequence encodes CASSPTWTGETEAFF.

The rearrangement links TRBV6-6 to TRBJ1-5, with a tentative D call TRBD1 (6 bases). Trimming removed 1 base at V and 2 bases at J, with 12 bases between. Germline values: CDR1 MNHNY, CDR2 SVGAGI (reference sequence). The CDR3 covers 16 residues. The CDR3 coding sequence is TGTGCCAGCAGTTACTTGGGGGGCTCGGGCAATCAGCCCCAGCATTTT. It specifies CASSYLGGSGNQPQHF.

The CDR3 region has the DNA TGTGCCAGCACCATCAGGGTTAGCGCTGAAGCTTTCTTT. Protein: CASTIRVSAEAFF. V is TRBV12-3 or TRBV12-4 and J is TRBJ1-1; possible D gene TRBD1, 5 bases. This CDR3 is built from 13 residues. V lost 7 bases and J 6 bases, leaving 15 bases between the germline ends.

This clonotype was picked up a small number of times. The chain links TRBV19 to TRBJ1-6, with TRBD1 matching over 8 bases. Germline V gives CDR1 LNHDA, CDR2 SQIVND (reference sequence). This CDR3 spans 17 amino acids. The trim removed 2 bases at V and 7 bases at J, leaving 10 bases unmatched. The CDR3 coding sequence is TGTGCCAGTAGTATACCCCTGGCAGGGGGCAGCAATTCACCCCTCCACTTT. As protein: CASSIPLAGGSNSPLHF. Filled out from reference TRBV19 and TRBJ1-6, the complete variable domain reads DGGITQSPKYLFRKEGQNVTLSCEQNLNHDAMYWYRQDPGQGLRLIYYSQIVNDFQKGDIAEGYSVSREKKESFPLTVTSAQKNPTAFYLCASSIPLAGGSNSPLHFGNGTRLTVT.

The chain recombines TRBV28 with TRBJ2-4; tentatively, D is TRBD2 (7 bases). The CDR3 runs to 13 residues. V gave up 7 bases and J gave up 9 bases, with 16 bases separating them. Germline V gives CDR1 MDHEN, CDR2 SYDVKM. Here the CDR3 reads CASTTGGRGIQYF. CDR3 nucleotide sequence: TGTGCCAGCACAACGGGGGGCCGGGGCATTCAGTACTTC.

The chain links TRBV20-1 to TRBJ2-3; D not certain. The length of the CDR3 is 11 residues. V lost 0 bases, J lost 5 bases, and 3 bases lay in between. Germline CDR1 reads DFQATT; CDR2 reads SNEGSKA (reference sequence). The CDR3 region has the DNA TGCAGTGCTAGAGACATAGATACGCAGTATTTT. Translating gives CSARDIDTQYF.

The chain is built from TRBV20-1 and TRBJ2-7; D gene uncertain. Germline values: CDR1 DFQATT, CDR2 SNEGSKA (reference sequence). The ends were cut back, 2 bases at V and 2 bases at J, with 4 bases in the middle. The CDR3 is 11 amino acids. As DNA, the CDR3 is TGCAGTGCTAGATCTACCTACGAGCAGTACTTC. The encoded protein is CSARSTYEQYF.

In this sample, this clonotype turned up a few times. The chain is built from TRBV20-1 and TRBJ2-2; 10 nucleotides match TRBD2. CDR1 is DFQATT, CDR2 SNEGSKA, per germline (reference sequence). The CDR3 length is 18 residues. With V trimmed by 0 bases and J by 6 bases, 13 bases remained unmatched. The CDR3 nucleotides are TGCAGTGCTAGAGACCTAATAGCGGGGGGCCCCAAGGCCGGGGAGCTGTTTTTT. This sequence encodes CSARDLIAGGPKAGELFF.

This clonotype turned up a few times. The gene calls are TRBV6-1 and TRBJ1-1; D gene uncertain. The V gene lost 0 bases and the J gene lost 0 bases, with 11 bases spanning the gap. There are 16 residues in the CDR3. Germline CDR1 reads MNHNS; CDR2 reads SASEGT. The CDR3 DNA reads as TGTGCCAGCAGTGAAGCGCTGCCAGTGATGAACACTGAAGCTTTCTTT. It translates to CASSEALPVMNTEAFF.

The genes are TRBV28 and TRBJ2-1; 8 bases are a match to TRBD1. There are 15 residues in the CDR3. J gave up 10 bases and V 3 bases, and 11 bases lay outside the gene matches. Germline assignment: CDR1 MDHEN and CDR2 SYDVKM. CDR3 loop: CASSLPRQGTGEQFF. The CDR3 DNA sequence: TGTGCCAGCAGTTTGCCTAGACAGGGGACAGGAGAGCAGTTCTTC.

This rearrangement joins TRBV6-5 to TRBJ1-5; 7 bases map to TRBD1. The trim removed 5 bases at V and 3 bases at J, leaving 4 bases unmatched. The CDR3 totals 14 residues. Germline lookup yields CDR1 MNHEY and CDR2 SVGAGI. The CDR3 sequence is CASSPGTVNQPQHF. The CDR3 DNA sequence: TGTGCCAGCAGTCCCGGGACAGTCAATCAGCCCCAGCATTTT.

There are many counts of this clonotype. J is TRBJ2-7 and V is TRBV12-3 or TRBV12-4; 7 nucleotides line up with TRBD2. V lost 5 bases and J lost 2; bases outside the gene matches: 15. The length of the CDR3 is 17 residues. CDR3 sequence (DNA): TGTGCCAGCAGTAGAGGTCCGGGGGGACCCACGGCCTACGAGCAGTACTTC. Encoded protein: CASSRGPGGPTAYEQYF.

This clonotype was counted a few times. The gene calls are TRBV18 and TRBJ2-7; D is uncertain. Germline V CDR1 and CDR2: KGHSH, LQKENI. The CDR3 consists of 14 residues. V gave up 4 bases and J gave up 5 bases, with 15 bases separating them. For the CDR3, the DNA is TGTGCCAGCTCACTTACGCCGACGGCCCACGAGCAGTACTTC. Translating it yields CASSLTPTAHEQYF.

This clonotype was counted between two and nine times. The chain is built from TRBV25-1 and TRBJ2-5, with 7 bases aligning to TRBD1. This CDR3 contains 16 residues. Germline V gene data show CDR1 as MGHDK and CDR2 as SYGVNS. The junction had 10 bases not matched to a gene; V was cut back by 3 bases and J by 3 bases. For the CDR3, the DNA is TGTGCCAGCAGTGACCACCAATCGGGACAGAAAGAGACCCAGTACTTC. Protein product: CASSDHQSGQKETQYF.